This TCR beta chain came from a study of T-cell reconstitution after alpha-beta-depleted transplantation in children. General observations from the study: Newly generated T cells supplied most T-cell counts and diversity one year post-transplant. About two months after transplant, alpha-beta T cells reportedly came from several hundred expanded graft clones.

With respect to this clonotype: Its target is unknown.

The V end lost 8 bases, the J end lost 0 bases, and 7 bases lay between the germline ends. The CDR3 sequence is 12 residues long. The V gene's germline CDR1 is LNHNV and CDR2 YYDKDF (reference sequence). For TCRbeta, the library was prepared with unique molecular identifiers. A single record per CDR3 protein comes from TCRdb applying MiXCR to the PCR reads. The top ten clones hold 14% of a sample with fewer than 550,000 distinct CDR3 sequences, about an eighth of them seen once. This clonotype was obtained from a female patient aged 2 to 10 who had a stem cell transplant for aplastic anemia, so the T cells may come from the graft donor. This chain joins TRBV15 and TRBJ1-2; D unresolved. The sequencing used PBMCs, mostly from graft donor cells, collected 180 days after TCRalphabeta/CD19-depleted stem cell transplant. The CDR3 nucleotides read TGTGCCACCTCCACAGCTAACTATGGCTACACCTTC. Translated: CATSTANYGYTF.